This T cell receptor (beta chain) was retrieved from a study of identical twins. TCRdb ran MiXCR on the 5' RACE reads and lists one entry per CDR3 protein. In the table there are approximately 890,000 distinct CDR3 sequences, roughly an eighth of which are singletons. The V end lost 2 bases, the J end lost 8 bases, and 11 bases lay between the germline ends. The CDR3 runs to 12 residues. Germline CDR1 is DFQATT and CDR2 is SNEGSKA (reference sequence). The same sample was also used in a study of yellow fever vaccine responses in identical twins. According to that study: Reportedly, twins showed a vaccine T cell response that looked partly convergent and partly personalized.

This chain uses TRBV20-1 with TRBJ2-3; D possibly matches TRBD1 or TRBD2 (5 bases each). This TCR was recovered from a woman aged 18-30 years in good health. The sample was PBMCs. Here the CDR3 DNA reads TGCAGTGCTAGAATGGGGGACGGTACGCAGTATTTT. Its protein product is CSARMGDGTQYF.